This T cell receptor (beta chain) was identified during a study of blood T cell repertoires in COVID-19. The CDR3 spans 15 residues. V lost 4 bases to trimming and J lost 0 bases, with 13 bases between them. Germline V gene sequence: CDR1 SGHDT, CDR2 YYEEEE. Authors' methods: Amplification with reference gene primers provided the estimates of nucleated cell counts. Assay: immunoSEQ multiplex PCR; the TCRdb copy retains only in-frame clones and omits some. V, J and clone size derive from that table, while D and trimming were established from the DNA sequence. The data show fewer than 120,000 clones, 72% seen once.

The sequenced material came from peripheral blood. This chain connects TRBV5-6 to TRBJ1-1; D perhaps matches TRBD1 (6 bases). The receptor's source is an older woman with acute or convalescent COVID-19. The DNA for the CDR3 is TGTGCCAGCAGCAGGACAGCGGCCATGAACACTGAAGCTTTCTTT. It is translated as CASSRTAAMNTEAFF.